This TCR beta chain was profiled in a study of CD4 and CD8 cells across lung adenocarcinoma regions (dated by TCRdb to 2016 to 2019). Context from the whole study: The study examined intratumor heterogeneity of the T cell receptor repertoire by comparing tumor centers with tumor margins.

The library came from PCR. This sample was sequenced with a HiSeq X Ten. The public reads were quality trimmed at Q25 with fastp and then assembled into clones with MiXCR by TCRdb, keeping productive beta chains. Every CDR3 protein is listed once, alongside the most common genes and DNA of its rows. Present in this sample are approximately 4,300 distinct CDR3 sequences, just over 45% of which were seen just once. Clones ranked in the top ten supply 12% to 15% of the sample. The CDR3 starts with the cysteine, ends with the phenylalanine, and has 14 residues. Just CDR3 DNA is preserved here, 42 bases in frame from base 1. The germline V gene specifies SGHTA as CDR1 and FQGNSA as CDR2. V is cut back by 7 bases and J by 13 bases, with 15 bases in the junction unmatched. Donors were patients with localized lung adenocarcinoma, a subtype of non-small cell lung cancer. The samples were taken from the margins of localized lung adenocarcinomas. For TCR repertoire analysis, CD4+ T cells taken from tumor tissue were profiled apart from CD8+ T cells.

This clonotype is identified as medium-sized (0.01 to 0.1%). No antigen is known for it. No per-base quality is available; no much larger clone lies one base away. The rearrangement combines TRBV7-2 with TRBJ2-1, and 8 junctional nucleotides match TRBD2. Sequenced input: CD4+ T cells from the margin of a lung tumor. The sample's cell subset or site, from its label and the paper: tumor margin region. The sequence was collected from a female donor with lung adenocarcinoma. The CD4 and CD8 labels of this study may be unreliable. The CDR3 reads CASKPGAGEETQFF. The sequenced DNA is TGTGCCAGCAAGCCCGGAGCGGGAGAAGAGACCCAGTTCTTC.